This T cell receptor (beta chain) was identified in a study of T cell responses to AZD1222 COVID-19 vaccine. CDR3 size: 13 residues. V lost 4 bases, J lost 10 bases, and 5 bases stayed unmatched. Per the germline V gene, CDR1 is LGHDT and CDR2 is YNNKEL (reference sequence). General study points: There were repertoire samples only from the period after the peak T cell response. Among those given AZD1222, only six or seven were seropositive at baseline. Vaccine-related CD4 TCRs covered spike, predominating at 160-218 and 743-854.

Remarks on this clone: Its antigen is not identified.

TCRdb's copy holds only in-frame clones and misses some; the assay was immunoSEQ multiplex PCR. Found here are about 90,000 clones, around 87% of them singletons; the top ten hold about 12%. The sequencing used peripheral blood, collected 28 days after the second AZD1222 dose. The sequence came from an adult who received the AZD1222 COVID-19 vaccine. The chain combines TRBV3-1 (or the pseudogene TRBV3-2) with TRBJ2-1, with 9 bases that match TRBD1. The CDR3: CASSLPDRGEQFF. The CDR3 nucleotides are TGTGCCAGCAGCCTCCCTGACAGGGGGGAGCAGTTCTTC.